A single sample gave rise to the 31 T cell receptor beta chains below, sequenced in a study of identical twins. TCRdb called the 5' RACE reads again in MiXCR, with one record for every CDR3 protein. In the table there are around 470,000 distinct CDR3 sequences, approximately 15% of which are singletons. Separately, the same data were catalogued under a study of yellow fever vaccine responses in identical twins.

Sequences were obtained from CD4+ T cells sorted from blood. These receptors all stem from a woman under 30 in good health.

V and J are TRBV6-2 or TRBV6-3 and TRBJ2-1, with 9 bases identical to TRBD2. The junction had 8 bases not matched to a gene; V was cut back by 10 bases and J by 4 bases. The CDR3 totals 14 residues. CDR1 MNHEY and CDR2 SVGEGT come from the germline V gene. The CDR3 coding sequence is TGTGCCACCGGGACTAGCTCAAAATACAATGAGCAGTTCTTC. Translation: CATGTSSKYNEQFF.

The CDR3 nucleotides read TGCAGTGCTAGAGACGGGTTACCCCCCTACGAGCAGTACTTC. Translated, it gives CSARDGLPPYEQYF. The chain couples TRBV20-1 to TRBJ2-7; no firm D call. The CDR3 is made up of 14 amino acids. V was trimmed by 0 bases and J by 2 bases, leaving 11 bases between them. Per germline, CDR1 DFQATT and CDR2 SNEGSKA (reference sequence).

In this sample, this clonotype turned up a few times. The chain combines TRBV9 with TRBJ2-1; possibly TRBD2 for D (6 bases). Germline CDR1 reads SGDLS; CDR2 reads YYNGEE. V gave up 0 bases and J gave up 1 base, with 8 bases separating them. The CDR3 contains 15 residues. The CDR3 DNA sequence: TGTGCCAGCAGCGTAGCGGGGGTGTCCTACAATGAGCAGTTCTTC. Its protein product is CASSVAGVSYNEQFF. The full variable domain, completed using reference TRBV9 and TRBJ2-1, is DSGVTQTPKHLITATGQRVTLRCSPRSGDLSVYWYQQSLDQGLQFLIQYYNGEERAKGNILERFSAQQFPDLHSELNLSSLELGDSALYFCASSVAGVSYNEQFFGPGTRLTVL.

This clonotype was detected once. The V and J genes are TRBV7-2 and TRBJ2-7; TRBD2 aligns across 7 bases. V was pared by 0 bases and J by 4 bases, with 12 bases of the junction left unmatched. This CDR3 has 17 amino acids. Looked up from germline, CDR1 is SGHTA and CDR2 is FQGNSA. CDR3 amino acids: CASSLARGTTGSYEQYF. CDR3 DNA: TGTGCCAGCAGCTTAGCCCGGGGGACTACGGGATCGTACGAGCAGTACTTC.

This clonotype came up many times. The chain carries TRBV12-3 or TRBV12-4 and TRBJ2-7; 9 bases agree with TRBD2. This CDR3 contains 12 residues. The trim removed 2 bases at V and 7 bases at J, leaving 0 bases unmatched. The CDR3 sequence: CASSLLAGEQYF. CDR3 bases: TGTGCCAGCAGTTTACTAGCGGGGGAGCAGTACTTC.

The V call is TRBV19, the J call TRBJ1-1; no firm D call. Trimming took 1 base from V and 4 from J, leaving 7 bases between them. This CDR3 has 13 amino acids. Germline values: CDR1 LNHDA, CDR2 SQIVND (reference sequence). The CDR3 coding sequence is TGTGCCAGTAGTATAGCCCGAGGCACTGAAGCTTTCTTT. Translated, it gives CASSIARGTEAFF.

The rearrangement uses TRBV2 and TRBJ2-3; D is undetermined. Germline V CDR1 and CDR2: SNHLY, FYNNEI. The CDR3 loop spans 14 amino acids. Trimming took 5 bases from V and 0 from J, leaving 9 bases between them. The CDR3 sequence: CASSQSTSTDTQYF. DNA for the CDR3: TGTGCCAGCAGTCAAAGTACTAGCACAGATACGCAGTATTTT. Complete variable domain (other parts from reference TRBV2 and TRBJ2-3): EPEVTQTPSHQVTQMGQEVILRCVPISNHLYFYWYRQILGQKVEFLVSFYNNEISEKSEIFDDQFSVERPDGSNFTLKIRSTKLEDSAMYFCASSQSTSTDTQYFGPGTRLTVL.

V gene TRBV6-2 or TRBV6-3 combines with J gene TRBJ1-5; a possible D gene is TRBD1 (6 bases). V lost 5 bases and J 4 bases, leaving 9 bases between the germline ends. This CDR3 comprises 13 residues. Germline V gene sequence: CDR1 MNHEY, CDR2 SVGEGT. The CDR3 nucleotides read TGTGCCAGCAGTACCGACAGGAATCAGCCCCAGCATTTT. Translating gives CASSTDRNQPQHF.

This clonotype was counted between two and nine times. The rearrangement uses TRBV27 and TRBJ2-7; no clear D. Germline V gives CDR1 MNHEY, CDR2 SMNVEV (reference sequence). The CDR3 sequence is 13 residues long. Trimming took off 3 bases at V and 0 bases at J, with 6 bases between the two ends. CDR3 DNA sequence: TGTGCCAGCAGTTTTACCAGCTCCTACGAGCAGTACTTC. Translated, it gives CASSFTSSYEQYF.

The sample holds a few counts of this clonotype. This chain links TRBV5-1 with TRBJ1-1; D gene ambiguous. V was pared by 7 bases and J by 0 bases, with 13 bases between. Per germline, CDR1 SGHRS and CDR2 YFSETQ. The CDR3 sequence is 14 residues long. CDR3 amino acids: CASGPLAVNTEAFF. In DNA, the CDR3 is TGCGCCAGCGGCCCCCTTGCGGTGAACACTGAAGCTTTCTTT.

This clonotype was seen only a few times. The chain has TRBV9 and TRBJ2-5, with D possibly being TRBD2 (6 bases). Per germline, CDR1 SGDLS and CDR2 YYNGEE. Trimming took 0 bases from V and 2 from J, leaving 11 bases between them. This CDR3 comprises 15 residues. The CDR3 DNA sequence: TGTGCCAGCAGCGTAGGAAACCGGGAGCAAGAGACCCAGTACTTC. It codes for CASSVGNREQETQYF.

The V call is TRBV11-2, the J call TRBJ2-3; 9 bases match TRBD2. After removal of 5 bases from V and 2 bases from J, the junction contained 8 bases not matched to a gene. The CDR3 totals 16 residues. The V gene's germline CDR1 is SGHAT and CDR2 FQNNGV. DNA for the CDR3: TGTGCCAGCAGCCTAACAGCGGGGGGCCCCACAGATACGCAGTATTTT. Its protein product is CASSLTAGGPTDTQYF.

This clonotype has a handful of counts. The chain recombines TRBV28 with TRBJ2-1; D perhaps matches TRBD2 (5 bases). Trimming took off 4 bases at V and 1 base at J, with 11 bases between the two ends. Germline-derived CDR1 and CDR2 are MDHEN and SYDVKM. CDR3 length: 15 residues. As DNA, the CDR3 is TGTGCCAGCAGTTCACCGGGAAGATCCTACAATGAGCAGTTCTTC. Translated: CASSSPGRSYNEQFF.

Comments on this clonotype: The junction differs from germline at one of its ends, possibly a read error. J is TRBJ2-3 and V is TRBV6-5, with D perhaps TRBD2 (5 bases). This CDR3 is built from 16 residues. CDR1 and CDR2 (germline): MNHEY, SVGAGI. This CDR3 is CASGYRPGNSPDTQYF. CDR3 nucleotide sequence: TGTGCCAGCGGTTACCGTCCGGGAAATTCCCCAGATACGCAGTATTTT.

This clonotype has a handful of counts. The rearrangement links TRBV5-1 to TRBJ2-3, with unresolved D. The CDR3 totals 16 residues. Trimming took off 0 bases at V and 0 bases at J, with 11 bases between the two ends. Germline assignment: CDR1 SGHRS and CDR2 YFSETQ. CDR3 sequence: CASSLEGPRSTDTQYF. In DNA form, the CDR3 reads TGCGCCAGCAGCTTGGAGGGTCCTAGGAGCACAGATACGCAGTATTTT.

The rearrangement uses TRBV11-2 and TRBJ2-1; 7 bases fit TRBD1. The length of the CDR3 is 15 residues. Looked up from germline, CDR1 is SGHAT and CDR2 is FQNNGV. V lost 2 bases to trimming and J lost 4 bases; unmatched junction nucleotides: 5. CDR3 in amino acids: CASSLRGQDYNEQFF. The CDR3 nucleotides are TGTGCCAGCAGCTTAAGAGGACAGGATTACAATGAGCAGTTCTTC.

This clonotype showed up just a few times. V is TRBV11-2 and J is TRBJ2-5; either TRBD1 or TRBD2 may supply D (5 bases each). CDR1 is SGHAT, CDR2 FQNNGV, per germline. CDR3 size: 15 residues. Trimming cost V 3 bases and J 1 base, with 12 bases left between them. This CDR3 reads CASSLRGNPQETQYF. In nucleotides, the CDR3 is TGTGCCAGCAGCTTGAGGGGCAACCCCCAAGAGACCCAGTACTTC.

The chain employs TRBV20-1 and TRBJ2-3; possible D gene TRBD2, 6 bases. The V end was cut by 5 bases, the J end by 6 bases, with 18 bases between. The CDR3 sequence is 14 residues long. The germline V gene has CDR1 DFQATT and CDR2 SNEGSKA (reference sequence). The CDR3 sequence is CSALAGRRTDTQYF. The CDR3 coding sequence is TGCAGTGCTCTCGCGGGGCGGAGAACGGATACGCAGTATTTT.

The rearrangement uses TRBV20-1 and TRBJ1-1, with D perhaps matching TRBD1 (5 bases). Germline-derived CDR1 and CDR2 are DFQATT and SNEGSKA (reference sequence). The CDR3 spans 11 residues. The germline V and J ends were trimmed by 6 bases and 5 bases, with 10 bases remaining between them. CDR3 sequence reads: CSAHRGTEAFF. The CDR3 bases are TGCAGTGCCCATAGGGGAACTGAAGCTTTCTTT.

This clonotype was counted between two and nine times. The J gene is TRBJ1-1, the V gene TRBV13, with TRBD1 as a possible D gene (5 bases). The V end lost 5 bases, the J end lost 1 base, and 17 bases lay between the germline ends. The V gene's germline CDR1 is PRHDT and CDR2 FYEKMQ (reference sequence). The CDR3 consists of 16 residues. The CDR3 spells CASSNRETGSNTEAFF. The CDR3 bases are TGTGCCAGCAGCAACCGAGAAACAGGATCGAACACTGAAGCTTTCTTT.

The rearrangement uses TRBV14 and TRBJ2-3; D unresolved. V was trimmed by 1 base and J by 8 bases, leaving 13 bases between them. This CDR3 comprises 14 residues. Looked up from germline, CDR1 is SGHDN and CDR2 is FVKESK. The CDR3 DNA reads as TGTGCCAGCAGCCAAGCACTTTGGAGTGGTACGCAGTATTTT. Amino acids: CASSQALWSGTQYF.

This clonotype was seen only a few times. J is TRBJ2-3 and V is TRBV4-1; D possibly uses TRBD1 or TRBD2 (5 bases each). The V end was cut by 0 bases, the J end by 0 bases, with 13 bases between. This CDR3 comprises 17 residues. The germline CDR1 and CDR2 sequences are MGHRA and YSYEKL. This chain's CDR3 is CASSQESTGTSTDTQYF. The CDR3 DNA reads as TGCGCCAGCAGCCAAGAAAGTACGGGGACGAGCACAGATACGCAGTATTTT.

V usage is TRBV11-1 and J usage is TRBJ2-1; 10 bases are shared with TRBD2. The ends lost 1 base at V and 4 bases at J; junction bases unmatched: 13. The CDR3 has 19 residues. Germline V CDR1 and CDR2: SGHAT, FQDESV (reference sequence). The CDR3 here is CASSLGRLAGPRGYNEQFF. CDR3 DNA: TGTGCCAGCAGCTTAGGTCGACTAGCGGGTCCAAGGGGTTACAATGAGCAGTTCTTC.

This clonotype showed up just a few times. The V gene is TRBV28, the J gene TRBJ2-2; possibly TRBD2 for D (5 bases). The CDR3 covers 12 residues. Germline V gene data show CDR1 as MDHEN and CDR2 as SYDVKM. V was cut by 6 bases and J by 9 bases, with 11 bases left in between. The CDR3 sequence: CASSLEGWELFF. The CDR3 DNA reads TGTGCCAGCAGCCTCGAGGGTTGGGAGCTGTTTTTT.

The genes are TRBV20-1 and TRBJ2-5, with D perhaps TRBD1 or TRBD2 (6 bases each). Trimming cost V 5 bases and J 8 bases, with 18 bases left between them. CDR1 and CDR2 from the germline V gene are DFQATT and SNEGSKA (reference sequence). The CDR3 runs 13 residues. In DNA form, the CDR3 reads TGCAGTGCTGAGACCGGGGGCCGCCCAACCCAGTACTTC. Translating it yields CSAETGGRPTQYF.

The chain recombines TRBV20-1 with TRBJ2-4, with D maybe TRBD2 (6 bases). The germline V gene has CDR1 DFQATT and CDR2 SNEGSKA (reference sequence). Trimming removed 0 bases at V and 0 bases at J, with 15 bases between. The CDR3 is 17 amino acids. This chain's CDR3 is CSARDVVAVLAKNIQYF. CDR3 sequence (DNA): TGCAGTGCTAGAGATGTTGTAGCGGTTCTAGCCAAAAACATTCAGTACTTC.

V gene TRBV7-2 combines with J gene TRBJ2-7, with TRBD1 matching over 7 bases. Per the germline V gene, CDR1 is SGHTA and CDR2 is FQGNSA. CDR3 length: 17 residues. Losses at the gene ends were 1 base for V and 2 bases for J; bases not matched to a gene: 11. Here the CDR3 reads CASSLVDQGQRAYEQYF. The CDR3 nucleotides are TGTGCCAGCAGCTTAGTGGACCAGGGACAGCGAGCCTACGAGCAGTACTTC.

This clonotype was detected once. The rearrangement joins TRBV2 to TRBJ2-2; the match to TRBD2 covers 11 bases. J gave up 4 bases and V 5 bases, and 6 bases lay outside the gene matches. In germline, CDR1 is SNHLY, CDR2 FYNNEI. The CDR3 has 16 residues. The CDR3 reads CASSPSGGSGTGELFF. In DNA, the CDR3 is TGTGCCAGCAGTCCTAGCGGGGGGAGCGGCACCGGGGAGCTGTTTTTT.

This clonotype has a count of ten or more. The gene calls are TRBV11-2 and TRBJ2-7; perhaps TRBD1 as D (6 bases). Trimming left V 2 bases short and J 2 bases short, with 10 bases between. This CDR3 comprises 14 residues. The germline V gene encodes CDR1 SGHAT and CDR2 FQNNGV. CDR3 sequence: CASSLLGGPYEQYF. CDR3 bases: TGTGCCAGCAGCTTACTAGGGGGTCCCTACGAGCAGTACTTC.

The chain uses TRBV7-9 and TRBJ2-7; D not resolved. Germline loops: CDR1 SEHNR, CDR2 FQNEAQ (reference sequence). Trimming left V 5 bases short and J 4 bases short, with 15 bases between. This CDR3 spans 14 amino acids. CDR3 sequence: CASSAGPPNYEQYF. As DNA, the CDR3 is TGTGCCAGCAGCGCCGGGCCCCCCAATTACGAGCAGTACTTC.

Regarding this clonotype: Just one base apart from a much larger clone, this may be a read error. V gene TRBV29-1 combines with J gene TRBJ2-1, with D unresolved. This CDR3 comprises 12 residues. Germline CDR1 reads SQVTM; CDR2 reads ANQGSEA. The CDR3: CGAKSAYNEQFF. CDR3 nucleotide sequence: TGCGGCGCAAAGTCGGCCTACAATGAGCAGTTCTTC.